The clone carrying this T cell receptor (beta chain) appeared once. Its target is unknown. This entry comes from a study of cytomegalovirus exposure and HLA in healthy donors. Regarding the study as a whole: Most CMV-associated TCR beta chains were later found to appear HLA-restricted. In a later analysis, an Asian-associated ancestry cluster reportedly showed fewer N-insertions than the approximately 620-donor mean. The study had only CMV serostatus as immune exposure information.

V dropped 3 bases and J dropped 10; count of bases not matched to a gene: 3. CDR1 is LNHDA and CDR2 is SQIVND in the germline V gene (reference sequence). The length of the CDR3 is 14 residues. The study ran its PCR with 60 Vbeta and 13 Jbeta primers. Profiling relied on immunoSEQ multiplex PCR, and the TCRdb table lists in-frame clones only, not all of them. The sample lists about 90,000 clones; 70% to 80% were seen once. This chain links TRBV19 with TRBJ2-6; 10 bases are shared with TRBD1. The sequence derives from a man aged 30-40 years in good health and CMV-seropositive. The material sequenced was PBMCs. As DNA, the CDR3 is TGTGCCAGTAGTATTCGGGACAGGGGTAACGTCCTGACTTTC. The encoded protein is CASSIRDRGNVLTF.